The 29 T cell receptor beta chains below all came from one sample that was sequenced in a study of shared clonotypes between healthy human individuals (dated by TCRdb to about 2020). Library construction relied on the immunoSEQ multiplex PCR assay. Not all clones reach the TCRdb copy of this immuneACCESS table, which keeps in-frame sequences only. Checked studies attribute under half of the gap to unresolved V genes and leave the rest unexplained. The sample contains fewer than 3 million clones, 85% to 95% of them found a single time. Jointly, the top ten make up roughly 0.34% of the sample. The source material was naive CD4+ T cells from PBMCs. The label giving this sample's cell subset or site can be read as: CD45RA+ positively selected. The receptors originated from a man between 18 and 35 years old in good health. Some clones in this sample may be carry-over from other donors' samples.

The genes are TRBV30 and TRBJ2-1; 8 bases match TRBD2. The germline CDR1 and CDR2 sequences are GTSNPN and SVGIG (reference sequence). The CDR3 has 14 residues. V dropped 5 bases and J dropped 9; count of bases not matched to a gene: 12. Here the CDR3 reads CAWDLSSGRTEQFF. The CDR3 region has the DNA TGTGCCTGGGACCTTTCGAGCGGGAGAACTGAGCAGTTCTTC.

The V gene is TRBV9, the J gene TRBJ2-3; 8 bases line up with TRBD2. The CDR3 is made up of 17 amino acids. Per germline, CDR1 SGDLS and CDR2 YYNGEE. After removal of 4 bases from V and 3 bases from J, the junction contained 13 bases not matched to a gene. The CDR3 sequence is CASSSSRGSGATDTQYF. CDR3 nucleotide sequence: TGTGCCAGCAGCTCAAGCCGAGGTAGCGGGGCGACAGATACGCAGTATTTT.

This chain joins TRBV21-1 and TRBJ2-2; the table's D call TRBD1 went unverified against the DNA. TRBV21-1 corresponds to a pseudogene. The CDR3 runs to 14 residues. CDR3 coding DNA: TGTGCCAGCAGCAACCAGGGTGACCCCGGGGAGCTGTTTTTT. This encodes CASSNQGDPGELFF.

V gene TRBV30 combines with J gene TRBJ1-5; weak D call: TRBD1 (6 bases). CDR1 and CDR2 from the germline V gene are GTSNPN and SVGIG (reference sequence). V lost 0 bases to trimming and J lost 7 bases, with 10 bases between them. This CDR3 spans 13 amino acids. The CDR3 protein is CAWSVAGDQPQHF. The CDR3 region has the DNA TGTGCCTGGAGTGTAGCAGGGGACCAGCCCCAGCATTTT. Based on the CDR3 plus reference TRBV30 and TRBJ1-5, the full variable domain is SQTIHQWPATLVQPVGSPLSLECTVEGTSNPNLYWYRQAAGRGLQLLFYSVGIGQISSEVPQNLSASRPQDRQFILSSKKLLLSDSGFYLCAWSVAGDQPQHFGDGTRLSIL.

This sequence joins TRBV27 and TRBJ1-2, with D possibly TRBD1 on 6 matching bases. Trimming removed 1 base at V and 5 bases at J, with 23 bases between. Germline-derived CDR1 and CDR2 are MNHEY and SMNVEV (reference sequence). CDR3 length equals 18 residues. The CDR3 sequence is CASSLYRRGTLDSYGYTF. As DNA, the CDR3 is TGTGCCAGCAGTTTATATCGGAGAGGGACACTGGATAGTTATGGCTACACCTTC.

Concerning this clone itself: The junction does not match germline at one end; this may be a read error. The chain is built from TRBV5-5 and TRBJ2-7, with D perhaps matching TRBD1 (5 bases). Germline V gene sequence: CDR1 SGHKS, CDR2 YYEKEE (reference sequence). CDR3 length equals 11 residues. For the CDR3, the DNA is TGTGCCAGCAGCGCGACAGAGGCTGAGCACTTC. Amino acids: CASSATEAEHF.

The V call is TRBV15, the J call TRBJ1-2; the D is unclear. The CDR3 covers 14 residues. Trimming pared 0 bases from V and 4 bases from J, leaving 9 bases between. Germline loops: CDR1 LNHNV, CDR2 YYDKDF (reference sequence). CDR3 loop: CATSRDRASYGYTF. The CDR3 DNA reads TGTGCCACCAGCAGAGATAGGGCCTCCTATGGCTACACCTTC.

This sequence joins TRBV6-6 and TRBJ1-1, with D uncertain. The germline V gene has CDR1 MNHNY and CDR2 SVGAGI (reference sequence). V was cut by 6 bases and J by 2 bases, with 7 bases left in between. This CDR3 is built from 12 residues. The DNA for the CDR3 is TGTGCCAGCAGGGTTATTAACACTGAAGCTTTCTTT. Encoded protein: CASRVINTEAFF.

The rearrangement uses TRBV18 and TRBJ2-7, with a possible D match to TRBD1 (6 bases). The CDR3 has 15 amino acids. V was clipped by 2 bases and J by 4 bases, with 15 bases between them. The germline V gene has CDR1 KGHSH and CDR2 LQKENI. The CDR3 DNA reads as TGTGCCAGCTCACCAAGTATACAGGGTGTTTACGAGCAGTACTTC. Protein sequence: CASSPSIQGVYEQYF.

The count of this clone is one. V is TRBV7-9 and J is TRBJ2-7, with D perhaps assigned TRBD1 or TRBD2 (5 bases each). This CDR3 comprises 13 residues. Germline CDR1 and CDR2: SEHNR and FQNEAQ (reference sequence). V was shortened by 1 base and J by 9 bases, with 13 bases between the two germline ends. CDR3 protein: CASSLGGLALQYF. Here the CDR3 DNA reads TGTGCCAGCAGCTTAGGGGGGTTAGCACTGCAGTACTTC.

The chain carries TRBV18 and TRBJ1-1; D remains unclear. In germline, CDR1 is KGHSH, CDR2 LQKENI. The CDR3 totals 14 residues. V dropped 2 bases and J dropped 4 bases, with 11 bases sitting between them. CDR3 in amino acids: CASSPSQAFTEAFF. The DNA of the CDR3 is TGTGCCAGCTCACCAAGCCAGGCGTTCACTGAAGCTTTCTTT.

This chain uses TRBV6-5 with TRBJ1-4, with D uncertain. With 6 bases removed from V and 8 bases from J, the gap between germline ends came to 19 bases. The CDR3 is 15 residues long. Germline V lookup: CDR1 MNHEY, CDR2 SVGAGI. The CDR3 here is CASRKDGWSGEKLFF. In DNA form, the CDR3 reads TGTGCCAGCAGGAAAGACGGGTGGAGTGGGGAAAAACTGTTTTTT.

In its sample, this clone was seen once. The chain uses TRBV11-3 and TRBJ2-3; D could derive from TRBD1 or TRBD2 (5 bases each). In germline, CDR1 is SGHNT, CDR2 YENEEA. V lost 5 bases to trimming and J lost 4 bases, with 13 bases between them. The CDR3 consists of 14 residues. The chain's CDR3 is CASSPQWGSDTQYF. The CDR3 DNA is TGTGCCAGCAGCCCTCAATGGGGGTCAGATACGCAGTATTTT.

The V and J genes are TRBV29-1 and TRBJ1-1; D remains unclear. Deletions cut 7 bases from V and 3 bases from J, with 15 bases between. CDR1 is SQVTM and CDR2 is ANQGSEA in the germline V gene. This CDR3 has 13 residues. CDR3 in amino acids: CSATDGSDTEAFF. DNA for the CDR3: TGCAGCGCAACGGACGGGAGCGACACTGAAGCTTTCTTT. Filled out from reference TRBV29-1 and TRBJ1-1, the complete variable domain reads SAVISQKPSRDICQRGTSLTIQCQVDSQVTMMFWYRQQPGQSLTLIATANQGSEATYESGFVIDKFPISRPNLTFSTLTVSNMSPEDSSIYLCSATDGSDTEAFFGQGTRLTVV.

With regard to this clone: Other DNA sequences from this sample encode an identical CDR3 as well. The rearrangement links TRBV28 to TRBJ1-5, with D maybe TRBD1 (5 bases). Trimming pared 3 bases from V and 9 bases from J, leaving 9 bases between. Germline assignment: CDR1 MDHEN and CDR2 SYDVKM. CDR3 length: 12 residues. In nucleotides, the CDR3 is TGTGCCAGCAGTTTGAGGGGCCGGCCCCAGCATTTT. Protein sequence: CASSLRGRPQHF.

The chain recombines TRBV4-1 with TRBJ1-5; D perhaps matches TRBD1 (6 bases). Between the trimmed V and J ends, which lost 3 bases and 7 bases, there was a span of 22 bases. The CDR3 runs 17 residues. Germline CDR1 reads MGHRA; CDR2 reads YSYEKL. CDR3 DNA sequence: TGCGCCAGCAGCCAGCCCGGTGTGGGGGCGAAGGGACAGCCCCAGCATTTT. It translates to CASSQPGVGAKGQPQHF.

As for this clone: Other DNA sequences from this sample encode an identical CDR3 as well. The chain has TRBV18 and TRBJ2-7; D is ambiguous. This CDR3 has 11 amino acids. Trimming stripped 6 bases from V and 0 bases from J, with 3 bases between. Germline V gene lookup returns CDR1 KGHSH and CDR2 LQKENI. The CDR3 loop reads CASSDSYEQYF. The CDR3 DNA follows: TGTGCCAGCTCGGACTCCTACGAGCAGTACTTC.

The chain couples TRBV27 to TRBJ2-7; TRBD2 matches at 10 bases. There are 15 residues in the CDR3. V was pared by 5 bases and J by 8 bases, with 12 bases of the junction left unmatched. CDR1 is MNHEY, CDR2 SMNVEV, per germline (reference sequence). The CDR3 bases are TGTGCCAGCAGTGTTTCCCTAGCGGGAGCGGGAAAGCAGTACTTC. Protein product: CASSVSLAGAGKQYF.

A note on this clone: This specimen includes other DNA sequences encoding the same CDR3. The chain is built from TRBV6-1 and TRBJ2-5; D remains unclear. The germline CDR1 and CDR2 sequences are MNHNS and SASEGT. Deletions cut 4 bases from V and 4 bases from J, with 4 bases between. The CDR3 totals 11 residues. CDR3 in DNA: TGTGCCAGCAGTGTCAGAGAGACCCAGTACTTC. It yields the protein CASSVRETQYF.

The chain employs TRBV9 and TRBJ1-5; 9 bases match TRBD1. The CDR3 is 15 residues long. Trimming took 4 bases from V and 4 from J; bases not matched to a gene: 6. In germline, CDR1 is SGDLS, CDR2 YYNGEE. The CDR3 loop reads CASSSGTGTNQPQHF. The CDR3 bases are TGTGCCAGCAGCTCCGGGACAGGGACTAATCAGCCCCAGCATTTT. Together with reference TRBV9 and TRBJ1-5, the CDR3 gives the full variable domain: DSGVTQTPKHLITATGQRVTLRCSPRSGDLSVYWYQQSLDQGLQFLIQYYNGEERAKGNILERFSAQQFPDLHSELNLSSLELGDSALYFCASSSGTGTNQPQHFGDGTRLSIL.

This clone was detected a few times. The chain uses TRBV4-1 and TRBJ1-5; no firm D call. CDR3 size: 16 residues. With 0 bases removed from V and 3 bases from J, the gap between germline ends came to 12 bases. The germline gives CDR1 MGHRA, CDR2 YSYEKL. CDR3 nucleotides: TGCGCCAGCAGCCAAGATATGGTACGGCCCAATCAGCCCCAGCATTTT. Protein product: CASSQDMVRPNQPQHF.

V and J are TRBV10-3 and TRBJ2-5; TRBD2 aligns across 8 bases. The length of the CDR3 is 11 residues. CDR1 and CDR2 (germline): ENHRY, SYGVKD. Trimming removed 6 bases from V and 9 bases from J; junction bases left unmatched: 3. For the CDR3, the DNA is TGTGCCATCAGCGGGGGGGAGGCCCAGTACTTC. Its translation: CAISGGEAQYF.

The chain is built from TRBV2 and TRBJ2-1, with 8 bases lining up with TRBD1. CDR3 length: 12 residues. Looked up from germline, CDR1 is SNHLY and CDR2 is FYNNEI. The V gene end was trimmed by 7 bases and the J gene end by 5 bases; junction bases not matched to a gene: 1. CDR3 sequence reads: CASTDRDNEQFF. CDR3 DNA: TGTGCCAGCACGGACAGGGACAATGAGCAGTTCTTC.

This sequence joins TRBV7-3 and TRBJ2-2; 8 positions agree with TRBD1. Trimming cost V 5 bases and J 0 bases; bases outside gene matches: 8. CDR3 length: 17 residues. Germline V gene lookup returns CDR1 SGHTA and CDR2 FQGTGA. The CDR3 loop reads CASSPRTGLTNTGELFF. For the CDR3, the DNA is TGTGCCAGCAGCCCCCGGACAGGGCTGACGAACACCGGGGAGCTGTTTTTT. Supplemented by reference TRBV7-3 and TRBJ2-2, the full variable domain reads GAGVSQTPSNKVTEKGKYVELRCDPISGHTALYWYRQSLGQGPEFLIYFQGTGAADDSGLPNDRFFAVRPEGSVSTLKIQRTERGDSAVYLCASSPRTGLTNTGELFFGEGSRLTVL.

Only one count was recorded for this clone. The chain recombines TRBV5-1 with TRBJ2-7; D gene ambiguous. CDR1 and CDR2 (germline): SGHRS, YFSETQ. Trimming shortened V by 3 bases and J by 5 bases, and 15 bases separated the two germline ends. This CDR3 has 14 residues. The CDR3 region is CASSSSGPWDEQYF. The CDR3 bases are TGCGCCAGCAGCTCCTCCGGGCCCTGGGACGAGCAGTACTTC.

This chain links TRBV4-2 with TRBJ1-5, with 9 bases that match TRBD1. The CDR3 covers 16 residues. J lost 6 bases, V lost 2 bases, and 8 bases had no gene match. Looked up from germline, CDR1 is LGHNA and CDR2 is YNFKEQ. The CDR3 region has the DNA TGTGCCAGCAGCCAACGACCGGGACAGGGCTCTCAGCCCCAGCATTTT. Protein product: CASSQRPGQGSQPQHF.

CDR3 amino acids: CASSVEPVTEAFF. CDR3 sequence (DNA): TGTGCCAGCAGCGTAGAGCCGGTCACTGAAGCTTTCTTT. The chain carries TRBV9 and TRBJ1-1, with no clear D. The germline gives CDR1 SGDLS, CDR2 YYNGEE. With 0 bases removed from V and 4 bases from J, the gap between germline ends came to 7 bases. The CDR3 contains 13 residues.

The rearrangement uses TRBV6-1 and TRBJ2-1, with a possible D match to TRBD1 (6 bases). CDR1 is MNHNS and CDR2 is SASEGT in the germline V gene. The CDR3 has 15 residues. Trimming cost V 7 bases and J 1 base, with 14 bases left between them. The CDR3 loop is CASTLSGVSYNEQFF. CDR3 sequence (DNA): TGTGCCAGCACCCTGTCAGGGGTTTCCTACAATGAGCAGTTCTTC.

The chain has TRBV7-9 and TRBJ1-2; D is ambiguous. The CDR3 sequence is 14 residues long. Between the trimmed V and J ends, which lost 5 bases and 0 bases, there was a span of 10 bases. From germline, CDR1 is SEHNR and CDR2 FQNEAQ (reference sequence). Here the CDR3 reads CASSPLGPNYGYTF. The CDR3 coding sequence is TGTGCCAGCAGCCCGCTAGGGCCTAACTATGGCTACACCTTC. Combining the CDR3 with reference TRBV7-9 and TRBJ1-2 gives the whole variable domain DTGVSQNPRHKITKRGQNVTFRCDPISEHNRLYWYRQTLGQGPEFLTYFQNEAQLEKSRLLSDRFSAERPKGSFSTLEIQRTEQGDSAMYLCASSPLGPNYGYTFGSGTRLTVV.